One TCR beta chain is described in this entry. No antigen is known for it. The record has no base qualities; no much larger clone is one base away. The immunoSEQ Assay, a bias-controlled multiplex PCR, was used to amplify TCRbeta CDR3 regions from genomic DNA. Concerning the study's data processing: The number of nucleated cells in each sample was estimated from the amplification of reference gene primers within the assay. Sequence reads were collapsed and filtered to measure the absolute abundance of every unique TCRbeta CDR3 rearrangement. For each sample, productive Simpson clonality was calculated as the square root of Simpson's diversity index across productive rearrangements. This is the immuneACCESS table as TCRdb keeps it, with only in-frame sequences that have V and J called. A part of the clones is gone; compared with another copy, unresolved V genes explain less than half, and the rest is unexplained. For V, J and clone size, that table is used; D and trimming come from the DNA. This sample has 400,000 to 550,000 clones in its table, and around 89% of those were observed once. The ten top clones hold more than 4% of the sample.

The entry originates in a study of blood T cell repertoires in COVID-19 (TCRdb year 2020). With regard to the full study: Collaborator samples came from the United States, Italy and Spain and covered acute and convalescent phases of COVID-19. The repertoires were released in a freely available public database intended as a resource for research on the immune response to SARS-CoV-2. The material from the prospective study consisted of cDNA or gDNA derived from T cells, B-cell-depleted T cells, or PBMCs. Where HLA class I and class II types were available, the types were taken from metadata supplied by the sample provider, not from assay-based typing. The samples were drawn from two sources: the first 160 participants of the ongoing ImmuneRACE study, and 1,000 to 1,500 subjects contributed by 6 global collaborators. Subjects who had been exposed to COVID-19, were actively infected with it, or had recovered from it provided the deeply sampled blood TCRbeta repertoires that made up the dataset. Nearly every sample came with metadata listing a de-identified subject ID, COVID-19 status, age in years and sex. Results the study describes overall, beyond this receptor: How much clinical and demographic metadata was included differed by source and by participant, and the metadata was provided uncurated.

Whole blood was collected in K2EDTA tubes by collaborating institutions according to the institutions' own protocols. For TCRbeta analysis, collaborator samples were shipped as frozen whole blood, as isolated PBMCs, or as DNA extracted from either sample type. The germline V end is reduced by 3 bases and the J end by 0 bases; junction bases left unmatched: 13. Via the germline V gene, CDR1 is SGHRS and CDR2 YFSETQ. Taken from cysteine to phenylalanine, the CDR3 has 19 residues. The retained sequence is limited to the CDR3, 57 bases, with the frame set at the first base. The rearranged chain carries TRBV5-1 and TRBJ2-5; the junction holds 11 bases that match TRBD2. This receptor was obtained from a woman aged 30 to 39 with acute or convalescent COVID-19. Input material: peripheral blood. The DNA sequence is given as TGCGCCAGCAGCTCCACTCTAGCGGGGGGACCTCAGTACCAAGAGACCCAGTACTTC. It translates to CASSSTLAGGPQYQETQYF.